This TCR beta chain derives from a study of sequential checkpoint blockade in melanoma. Study as a whole: First-line arms were nivolumab then ipilimumab, or the reverse, randomized 1:1. Each arm's sequence ended with maintenance nivolumab.

The treatment denotes: randomized to nivolumab then ipilimumab (arm A) or the reverse (arm B). None of the patients previously received DNA-damaging chemotherapy. Sorted cells were live CD3+CD8+, lacking CD19 and CD56, from PBMCs. Generated by immunoSEQ multiplex PCR, the TCRdb table keeps only in-frame clones and is missing some. The sample includes around 16,000 clones, 93% of them seen just once. Germline V gene sequence: CDR1 SGHNT, CDR2 YYREEE (reference sequence). The trim removed 2 bases at V and 5 bases at J, leaving 9 bases unmatched. CDR3 length equals 15 residues. This clonotype originated in a human donor with melanoma. The rearrangement links TRBV5-4 to TRBJ2-7, with 8 nucleotides matching TRBD1. The sample here was CD8+ T cells sorted from blood (inferred from file names), taken from a patient given nivolumab and ipilimumab in sequence. The CDR3 here is CASSFWTGSSNEQYF. CDR3 bases: TGTGCCAGCAGCTTCTGGACAGGGTCTTCCAACGAGCAGTACTTC.